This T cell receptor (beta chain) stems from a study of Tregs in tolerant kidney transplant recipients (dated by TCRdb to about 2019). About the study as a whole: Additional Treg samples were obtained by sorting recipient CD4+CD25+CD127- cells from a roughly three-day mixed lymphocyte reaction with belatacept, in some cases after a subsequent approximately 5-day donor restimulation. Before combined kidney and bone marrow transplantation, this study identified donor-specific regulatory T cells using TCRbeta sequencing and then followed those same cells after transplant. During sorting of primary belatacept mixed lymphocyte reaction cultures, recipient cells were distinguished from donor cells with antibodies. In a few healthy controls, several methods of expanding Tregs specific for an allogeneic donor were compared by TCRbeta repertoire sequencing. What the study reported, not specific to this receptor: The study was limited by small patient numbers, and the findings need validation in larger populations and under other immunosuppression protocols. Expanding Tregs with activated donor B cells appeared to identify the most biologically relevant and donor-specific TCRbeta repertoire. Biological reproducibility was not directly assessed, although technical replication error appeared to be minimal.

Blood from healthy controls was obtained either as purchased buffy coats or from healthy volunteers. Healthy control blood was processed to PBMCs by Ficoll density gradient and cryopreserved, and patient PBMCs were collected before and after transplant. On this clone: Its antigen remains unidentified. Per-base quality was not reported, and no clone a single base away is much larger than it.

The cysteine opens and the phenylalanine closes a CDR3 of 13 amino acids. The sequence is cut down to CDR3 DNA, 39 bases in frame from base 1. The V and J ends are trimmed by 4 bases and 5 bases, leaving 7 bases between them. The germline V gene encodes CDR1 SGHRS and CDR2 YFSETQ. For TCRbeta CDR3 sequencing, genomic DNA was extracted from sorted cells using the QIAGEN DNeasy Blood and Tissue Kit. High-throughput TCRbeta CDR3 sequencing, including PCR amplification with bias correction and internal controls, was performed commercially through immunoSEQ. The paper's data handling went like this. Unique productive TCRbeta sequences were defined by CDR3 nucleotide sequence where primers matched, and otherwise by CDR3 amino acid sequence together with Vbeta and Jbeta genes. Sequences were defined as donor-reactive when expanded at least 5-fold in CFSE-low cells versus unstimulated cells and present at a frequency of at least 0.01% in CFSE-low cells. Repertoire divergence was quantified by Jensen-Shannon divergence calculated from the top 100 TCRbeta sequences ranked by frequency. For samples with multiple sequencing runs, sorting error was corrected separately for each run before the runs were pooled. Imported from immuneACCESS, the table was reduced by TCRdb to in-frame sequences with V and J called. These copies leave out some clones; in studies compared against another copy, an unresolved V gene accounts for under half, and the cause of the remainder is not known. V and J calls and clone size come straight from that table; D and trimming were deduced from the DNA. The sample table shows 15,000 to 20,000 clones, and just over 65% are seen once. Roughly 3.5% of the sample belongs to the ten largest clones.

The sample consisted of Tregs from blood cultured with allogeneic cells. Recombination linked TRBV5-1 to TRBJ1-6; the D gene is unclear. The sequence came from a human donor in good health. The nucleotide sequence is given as TGCGCCAGCAGCCCACGGAATAATTCACCCCTCCACTTT. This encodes CASSPRNNSPLHF.